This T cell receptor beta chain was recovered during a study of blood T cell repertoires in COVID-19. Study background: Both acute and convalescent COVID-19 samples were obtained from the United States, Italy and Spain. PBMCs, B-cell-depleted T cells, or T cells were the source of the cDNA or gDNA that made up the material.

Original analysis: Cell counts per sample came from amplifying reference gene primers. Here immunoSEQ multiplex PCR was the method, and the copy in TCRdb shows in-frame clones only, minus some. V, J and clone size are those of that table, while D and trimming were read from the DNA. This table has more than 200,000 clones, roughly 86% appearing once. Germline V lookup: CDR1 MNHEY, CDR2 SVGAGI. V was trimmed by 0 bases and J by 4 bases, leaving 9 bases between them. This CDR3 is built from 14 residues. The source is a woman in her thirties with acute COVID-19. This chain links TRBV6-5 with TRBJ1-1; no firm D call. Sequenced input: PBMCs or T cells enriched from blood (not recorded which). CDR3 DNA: TGTGCCAGCAGTTACTCGGAGGAGGGCACTGAAGCTTTCTTT. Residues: CASSYSEEGTEAFF.